The rows below give T cell receptor beta chains drawn from one sample of a study of identical twins. Each CDR3 protein is one row after TCRdb ran MiXCR on the 5' RACE reads. Of 500,000 to 550,000 distinct CDR3 sequences listed, 20% to 25% were seen once; the top ten hold approximately 0.49%. In addition, the sample was reused for a study of yellow fever vaccine responses in identical twins.

The sequenced material came from CD4+ T cells sorted from blood. Receptors originate from a woman aged 18-29 years in good health. CDR3s include the opening cysteine and the closing phenylalanine or tryptophan. The order of the fields is clone size, D gene, V gene, J gene, CDR3 DNA, CDR3 protein. A D gene is named only where the DNA matches it firmly. Size is stated for part of the rows, as once, few or many counts, or as a class when the clone is expanded.

clone size: NA
D gene: TRBD1
V gene: TRBV20-1
J gene: TRBJ1-5
CDR3 DNA: TGCAGTGCTAGGACAGGGGGCAGCGGTCAGCCCCAGCATTTT
CDR3 protein: CSARTGGSGQPQHF

clone size: NA
D gene: TRBD2
V gene: TRBV10-3
J gene: TRBJ2-1
CDR3 DNA: TGTGCCATCAGTGAGGGGAGGGATTACAATGAGCAGTTCTTC
CDR3 protein: CAISEGRDYNEQFF

clone size: few
D gene: TRBD1
V gene: TRBV11-1
J gene: TRBJ1-5
CDR3 DNA: TGTGCCAGCAGCCGGGACAGTGGGATTAATCAGCCCCAGCATTTT
CDR3 protein: CASSRDSGINQPQHF

clone size: NA
D gene: TRBD2
V gene: TRBV12-3/TRBV12-4
J gene: TRBJ2-3
CDR3 DNA: TGTGCCAGCAGTTTGGGGGCCCTTCGGAGCGGGGGGGCCGTAGATACGCAGTATTTT
CDR3 protein: CASSLGALRSGGAVDTQYF

clone size: NA
D gene: TRBD1
V gene: TRBV28
J gene: TRBJ2-3
CDR3 DNA: TGTGCCAGCAGTTTTCCTTGGCCCCCCCGGACAGGGGACATAGATACGCAGTATTTT
CDR3 protein: CASSFPWPPRTGDIDTQYF

clone size: NA
D gene: TRBD1
V gene: TRBV4-1
J gene: TRBJ1-1
CDR3 DNA: TGCGCCAGCAGCCAAGAGATCGCGGGACAGAGAGCTTTCTTT
CDR3 protein: CASSQEIAGQRAFF

clone size: NA
D gene: TRBD1
V gene: TRBV11-2
J gene: TRBJ2-3
CDR3 DNA: TGTGCCAGCAGCCATCCGGGACAGGGGGGCTTCGATACGCAGTATTTT
CDR3 protein: CASSHPGQGGFDTQYF

clone size: NA
D gene: TRBD2
V gene: TRBV12-3/TRBV12-4
J gene: TRBJ2-2
CDR3 DNA: TGTGCCAGCAGTTTGGTAGCGGGGGGTTGGACCGGGGAGCTGTTTTTT
CDR3 protein: CASSLVAGGWTGELFF

clone size: few
D gene: NA
V gene: TRBV5-1
J gene: TRBJ2-6
CDR3 DNA: TGCGCCAGCAGCTTGGCACTCAACTCTGGGGCCAACGTCCTGACTTTC
CDR3 protein: CASSLALNSGANVLTF

clone size: few
D gene: TRBD1
V gene: TRBV6-1
J gene: TRBJ1-4
CDR3 DNA: TGTGCCAGCAGTGTTAACAGGGGGAACGAAAAACTGTTTTTT
CDR3 protein: CASSVNRGNEKLFF

clone size: NA
D gene: TRBD1
V gene: TRBV7-9
J gene: TRBJ2-2
CDR3 DNA: TGTGCCAGCAGCTCCGGGACAGGGTATCTTGGCACCGGGGAGCTGTTTTTT
CDR3 protein: CASSSGTGYLGTGELFF

clone size: NA
D gene: NA
V gene: TRBV10-2
J gene: TRBJ2-4
CDR3 DNA: TGCGCCAGCAGTGAGCAAGCCCTAGCCAAAAACATTCAGTACTTC
CDR3 protein: CASSEQALAKNIQYF

clone size: many
D gene: NA
V gene: TRBV5-6
J gene: TRBJ2-1
CDR3 DNA: TGTGCCAGCAGCTCCGGGCCCGAGCAGTTCTTC
CDR3 protein: CASSSGPEQFF

clone size: many
D gene: TRBD2
V gene: TRBV24-1
J gene: TRBJ2-3
CDR3 DNA: TGTGCCACCAGTGATTTCGGGACTAGCGGCACAGATACGCAGTATTTT
CDR3 protein: CATSDFGTSGTDTQYF

clone size: few
D gene: NA
V gene: TRBV12-3/TRBV12-4
J gene: TRBJ1-5
CDR3 DNA: TGTGCCAGCGGACAGTTTAATCAGCCCCAGCATTTT
CDR3 protein: CASGQFNQPQHF

clone size: NA
D gene: NA
V gene: TRBV4-1
J gene: TRBJ1-5
CDR3 DNA: TGCGCCAGCAGCCAAGATGGGGGATCAGGGAGGGCCAGCAATCAGCCCCAGCATTTT
CDR3 protein: CASSQDGGSGRASNQPQHF

clone size: NA
D gene: NA
V gene: TRBV6-1
J gene: TRBJ1-1
CDR3 DNA: TGTGCCAGCAGCCAGGGGACTACGCGGGGCACTGAAGCTTTCTTT
CDR3 protein: CASSQGTTRGTEAFF

clone size: NA
D gene: TRBD2
V gene: TRBV5-1
J gene: TRBJ2-3
CDR3 DNA: TGCGCCAGCAGCTTGGCCCTTGGGAGGGCGGGCACAGATACGCAGTATTTT
CDR3 protein: CASSLALGRAGTDTQYF

clone size: NA
D gene: NA
V gene: TRBV4-1
J gene: TRBJ1-1
CDR3 DNA: TGCGCCAGCAGCCAAGTCCCAGTCCTGAACACTGAAGCTTTCTTT
CDR3 protein: CASSQVPVLNTEAFF

clone size: few
D gene: NA
V gene: TRBV3-1
J gene: TRBJ2-1
CDR3 DNA: TGTGCCAGCAGCCAAGAACAGACGACTAATGAGCAGTTCTTC
CDR3 protein: CASSQEQTTNEQFF

clone size: few
D gene: NA
V gene: TRBV3-1
J gene: TRBJ2-7
CDR3 DNA: TGTGCCAGCAGCCAAGCCGGGACAGCGGGCTACGAGCAGTACTTC
CDR3 protein: CASSQAGTAGYEQYF

clone size: NA
D gene: TRBD2
V gene: TRBV5-4
J gene: TRBJ2-3
CDR3 DNA: TGTGCCAGCAGCCGGTCGACTAGCGGGAGGGCGGCAGATACGCAGTATTTT
CDR3 protein: CASSRSTSGRAADTQYF

clone size: NA
D gene: NA
V gene: TRBV10-3
J gene: TRBJ1-2
CDR3 DNA: TGTGCCATCAGCGGGGTTTATGATGGCTACACCTTC
CDR3 protein: CAISGVYDGYTF

clone size: few
D gene: TRBD1
V gene: TRBV24-1
J gene: TRBJ2-1
CDR3 DNA: TGTGCCACCAGTGACTACCCCGGGACAGGGTCTGCAGTGAATGAGCAGTTCTTC
CDR3 protein: CATSDYPGTGSAVNEQFF

clone size: few
D gene: NA
V gene: TRBV18
J gene: TRBJ2-3
CDR3 DNA: TGTGCCAGCTCACCAAGTGCGAGCGCAGATACGCAGTATTTT
CDR3 protein: CASSPSASADTQYF

clone size: NA
D gene: NA
V gene: TRBV12-3/TRBV12-4
J gene: TRBJ1-4
CDR3 DNA: TGTGCCAGCAGTTTAGGGCAGGCCGGGAAAAATGAAAAACTGTTTTTT
CDR3 protein: CASSLGQAGKNEKLFF

clone size: NA
D gene: TRBD1
V gene: TRBV24-1
J gene: TRBJ2-3
CDR3 DNA: TGTGCCACCAGTGATTTTTCGCCAGGGGGCATGGATACGCAGTATTTT
CDR3 protein: CATSDFSPGGMDTQYF

clone size: few
D gene: TRBD2
V gene: TRBV28
J gene: TRBJ2-1
CDR3 DNA: TGTGCCAGCAGTTATCAGACTAGCTCGTTGTTCTTC
CDR3 protein: CASSYQTSSLFF

clone size: NA
D gene: NA
V gene: TRBV14
J gene: TRBJ1-2
CDR3 DNA: TGTGCCAGCAGCCAGATGTCTAACTATGGCTACACCTTC
CDR3 protein: CASSQMSNYGYTF

clone size: few
D gene: NA
V gene: TRBV4-1
J gene: TRBJ2-4
CDR3 DNA: TGCGCCAGCAGCCAACTTTCGGTGCCTACCAAAAACATTCAGTACTTC
CDR3 protein: CASSQLSVPTKNIQYF

clone size: few
D gene: NA
V gene: TRBV24-1
J gene: TRBJ2-7
CDR3 DNA: TGTGCCACCGGGACGGAAAGCTCCTACGAGCAGTACTTC
CDR3 protein: CATGTESSYEQYF

clone size: NA
D gene: NA
V gene: TRBV29-1
J gene: TRBJ2-1
CDR3 DNA: TGCAGCGTTTCCCTAAGCTCCTACAATGAGCAGTTCTTC
CDR3 protein: CSVSLSSYNEQFF

clone size: few
D gene: NA
V gene: TRBV6-1
J gene: TRBJ2-3
CDR3 DNA: TGTGCCAGCAGTGGGTTTTGGGGGGATACGCAGTATTTT
CDR3 protein: CASSGFWGDTQYF

clone size: NA
D gene: NA
V gene: TRBV27
J gene: TRBJ1-2
CDR3 DNA: TGTGCCAGCAGTTTAAACGGGGGCTTTTATGGCTACACCTTC
CDR3 protein: CASSLNGGFYGYTF

clone size: few
D gene: NA
V gene: TRBV11-2
J gene: TRBJ1-4
CDR3 DNA: TGTGCCAGCAGCTTACCCCCCGCCTCACAAAAACTGTTTTTT
CDR3 protein: CASSLPPASQKLFF

clone size: few
D gene: NA
V gene: TRBV6-1
J gene: TRBJ2-1
CDR3 DNA: TGTGCCAGCAGCAATAGCGGTGGCGATGTGAATGAGCAGTTCTTC
CDR3 protein: CASSNSGGDVNEQFF

clone size: few
D gene: NA
V gene: TRBV5-1
J gene: TRBJ2-1
CDR3 DNA: TGCGCCAGCAGCTTCGCGTCCCGGGACAATGAGCAGTTCTTC
CDR3 protein: CASSFASRDNEQFF

clone size: NA
D gene: TRBD2
V gene: TRBV27
J gene: TRBJ2-2
CDR3 DNA: TGTGCCAGCAGAAACACCTGGCGGCGGGAGATACCTACCGGGGAGCTGTTTTTT
CDR3 protein: CASRNTWRREIPTGELFF

clone size: few
D gene: NA
V gene: TRBV20-1
J gene: TRBJ1-2
CDR3 DNA: TGCAGTGCTAGAGCAGCACAGGGCGTCTATGGCTACACCTTC
CDR3 protein: CSARAAQGVYGYTF

clone size: few
D gene: TRBD1
V gene: TRBV6-1
J gene: TRBJ2-7
CDR3 DNA: TGTGCCAGCAGGGACCCTCTAAGGGGGCCGGCCTACGAGCAGTACTTC
CDR3 protein: CASRDPLRGPAYEQYF

clone size: NA
D gene: NA
V gene: TRBV7-9
J gene: TRBJ1-4
CDR3 DNA: TGTGCCAGCAGCCCGCCCCCGGGGGTAATCAATGAAAAACTGTTTTTT
CDR3 protein: CASSPPPGVINEKLFF